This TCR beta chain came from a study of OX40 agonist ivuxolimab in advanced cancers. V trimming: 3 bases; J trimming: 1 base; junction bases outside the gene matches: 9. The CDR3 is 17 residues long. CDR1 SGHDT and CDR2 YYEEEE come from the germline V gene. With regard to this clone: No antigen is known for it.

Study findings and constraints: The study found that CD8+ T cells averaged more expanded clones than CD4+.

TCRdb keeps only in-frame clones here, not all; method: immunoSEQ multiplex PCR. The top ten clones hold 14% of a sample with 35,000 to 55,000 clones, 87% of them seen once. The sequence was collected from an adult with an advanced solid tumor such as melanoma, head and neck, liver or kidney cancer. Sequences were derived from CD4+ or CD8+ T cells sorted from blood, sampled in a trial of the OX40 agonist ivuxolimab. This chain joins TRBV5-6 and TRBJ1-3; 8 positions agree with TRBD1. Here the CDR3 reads CASSWTGTGGSGNTIYF. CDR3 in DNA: TGTGCCAGCAGCTGGACGGGGACAGGCGGATCTGGAAACACCATATATTTT. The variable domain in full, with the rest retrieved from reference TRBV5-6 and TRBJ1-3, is DAGVTQSPTHLIKTRGQQVTLRCSPKSGHDTVSWYQQALGQGPQFIFQYYEEEERQRGNFPDRFSGHQFPNYSSELNVNALLLGDSALYLCASSWTGTGGSGNTIYFGEGSWLTVV.